This T cell receptor beta chain was identified during a study of blood T cell repertoires in COVID-19. In the study overall: From the United States, Italy and Spain came samples of acute and convalescent COVID-19. In each case, the material was cDNA or gDNA derived from T cells, B-cell-depleted T cells, or PBMCs.

V trimming: 1 base; J trimming: 9 bases; junction bases outside the gene matches: 6. This CDR3 region has 15 residues. The germline V gene has CDR1 LGHNA and CDR2 YSLEER. The authors' processing: From reference gene primer amplification, estimates of nucleated cell counts were derived. Clones were read by immunoSEQ multiplex PCR, and TCRdb kept only the in-frame ones, dropping some. That table gives V, J and clone size, and the DNA gave D and trimming. The repertoire includes fewer than 300,000 clones, about four fifths of them detected once, and approximately 9% sits in the top ten. The sequence came from a woman in her fifties or sixties who had recovered from COVID-19. The rearrangement links TRBV4-3 to TRBJ1-6; the match to TRBD1 covers 7 bases. Input material: peripheral blood. The DNA for the CDR3 is TGCGCCAGCAGCCAAGTTCGTACAGGGGTTTCACCCCTCCACTTT. Translation: CASSQVRTGVSPLHF.